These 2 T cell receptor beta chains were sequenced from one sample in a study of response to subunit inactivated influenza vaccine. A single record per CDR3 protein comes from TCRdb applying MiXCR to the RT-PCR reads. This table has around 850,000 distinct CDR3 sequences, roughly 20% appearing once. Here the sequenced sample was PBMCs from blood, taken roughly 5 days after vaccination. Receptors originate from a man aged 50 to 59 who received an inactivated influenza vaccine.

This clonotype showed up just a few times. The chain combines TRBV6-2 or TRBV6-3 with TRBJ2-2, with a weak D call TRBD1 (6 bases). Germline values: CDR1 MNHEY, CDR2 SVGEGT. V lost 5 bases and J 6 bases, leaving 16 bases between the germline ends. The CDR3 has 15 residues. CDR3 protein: CASSQTRGSAGELFF. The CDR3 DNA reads TGTGCCAGCAGTCAAACCAGGGGTTCCGCCGGGGAGCTGTTTTTT.

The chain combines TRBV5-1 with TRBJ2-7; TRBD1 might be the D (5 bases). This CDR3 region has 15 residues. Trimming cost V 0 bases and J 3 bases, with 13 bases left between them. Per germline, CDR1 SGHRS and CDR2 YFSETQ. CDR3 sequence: CASSLGRKGVYEQYF. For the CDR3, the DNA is TGCGCCAGCAGCTTGGGTCGGAAAGGGGTCTACGAGCAGTACTTC.